A single sample gave rise to the 9 T cell receptor beta chains below, sequenced in a study of graft-versus-host responses after intestinal transplantation. The method was immunoSEQ multiplex PCR; TCRdb's version includes in-frame clones alone and lacks a portion of them. The sample lists about 23,000 clones, 85% to 95% occurring once. Here the sequenced sample was PBMCs, taken roughly 38 days after intestinal transplant. These receptors came from a human patient who received an intestinal transplant, so some T cells may come from the graft donor.

J is TRBJ2-1 and V is TRBV7-9; 8 bases align to TRBD1. The CDR3 has 17 amino acids. The ends lost 1 base at V and 7 bases at J; junction bases unmatched: 12. The V gene's germline CDR1 is SEHNR and CDR2 FQNEAQ (reference sequence). CDR3 sequence (DNA): TGTGCCAGCAGCTTAGGCCCCATTCAGGGGGCGCGGAATGAGCAGTTCTTC. Amino acids: CASSLGPIQGARNEQFF.

This clone is categorized as large (0.1 to 1%). The chain is built from TRBV19 and TRBJ2-5; no firm D call. Between the trimmed V and J ends, which lost 2 bases and 4 bases, there was a span of 14 bases. This CDR3 region has 15 residues. In germline, CDR1 is LNHDA, CDR2 SQIVND (reference sequence). In nucleotides, the CDR3 is TGTGCCAGTAGTATAACTGGGGATTGGGGAGAGACCCAGTACTTC. This encodes CASSITGDWGETQYF.

The rearrangement uses TRBV7-9 and TRBJ2-2; D remains unclear. The CDR3 sequence is 15 residues long. Germline-derived CDR1 and CDR2 are SEHNR and FQNEAQ (reference sequence). Trimming stripped 5 bases from V and 7 bases from J, with 17 bases between. The CDR3: CASSLERPSHGELFF. CDR3 bases: TGTGCCAGCAGCCTCGAAAGGCCATCCCACGGGGAGCTGTTTTTT. The entire variable domain, with the rest obtained from reference TRBV7-9 and TRBJ2-2, is as follows: DTGVSQNPRHKITKRGQNVTFRCDPISEHNRLYWYRQTLGQGPEFLTYFQNEAQLEKSRLLSDRFSAERPKGSFSTLEIQRTEQGDSAMYLCASSLERPSHGELFFGEGSRLTVL.

This sequence joins TRBV7-2 and TRBJ2-3, with a tentative D call TRBD2 (6 bases). Trimming left V 4 bases short and J 0 bases short, with 17 bases between. Germline values: CDR1 SGHTA, CDR2 FQGNSA. The CDR3 spans 17 residues. The DNA of the CDR3 is TGTGCCAGCAGCTCAACACATAGCGGTTCTAGCACAGATACGCAGTATTTT. Translated: CASSSTHSGSSTDTQYF.

The chain joins TRBV5-1 to TRBJ1-4, with D unclear. The CDR3 length is 15 residues. V dropped 5 bases and J dropped 0 bases, with 11 bases sitting between them. The germline gives CDR1 SGHRS, CDR2 YFSETQ. The CDR3 here is CASRRFGSTNEKLFF. The DNA for the CDR3 is TGCGCCAGCAGGAGATTTGGGTCAACTAATGAAAAACTGTTTTTT.

The rearrangement uses TRBV19 and TRBJ1-1, with D hard to call. CDR1 and CDR2 from the germline V gene are LNHDA and SQIVND (reference sequence). The CDR3 is 17 amino acids. Trimming took 4 bases from V and 3 from J, leaving 21 bases between them. The CDR3 sequence is CASSTPREGWLDTEAFF. CDR3 nucleotides: TGTGCCAGTAGTACCCCGCGGGAGGGATGGCTAGACACTGAAGCTTTCTTT.

The chain carries TRBV5-6 and TRBJ1-1, with no clear D. The CDR3 is made up of 17 amino acids. V was shortened by 3 bases and J by 4 bases, with 22 bases between the two germline ends. CDR1 and CDR2 from the germline V gene are SGHDT and YYEEEE. The DNA of the CDR3 is TGTGCCAGCAGCTCCCCTGCGGTCTCAGTGCCCGCCACTGAAGCTTTCTTT. It translates to CASSSPAVSVPATEAFF.

This rearrangement joins TRBV19 to TRBJ1-2, with D unclear. Trimming pared 5 bases from V and 4 bases from J, leaving 11 bases between. The CDR3 has 13 residues. Germline CDR1 reads LNHDA; CDR2 reads SQIVND (reference sequence). DNA of the CDR3: TGTGCCAGTAGTGCTGGGATGGGCTATGGCTACACCTTC. Protein: CASSAGMGYGYTF.

V gene TRBV6-4 combines with J gene TRBJ2-7; 12 nucleotides agree with TRBD1. Germline values: CDR1 MRHNA, CDR2 SNTAGT. There are 15 residues in the CDR3. After removal of 0 bases from V and 5 bases from J, the junction contained 2 bases not matched to a gene. The CDR3 nucleotides read TGTGCCAGCAGTGACTCGGGGACAGGGGGCCACGAGCAGTACTTC. Translated: CASSDSGTGGHEQYF.